Included here is one TCR beta chain sequence, with context. This clonotype has only a few counts. Its antigen is unknown. No base quality information exists; no much larger clone differs at one position. The approximately 39 donors, aged about 6 to 100 years, were systemically healthy Caucasian individuals from Russia. Ten milliliters of peripheral blood were drawn from each donor into EDTA-treated Vacutainer tubes. Ficoll-Paque density-gradient centrifugation was used to isolate PBMCs, with at least 7 million per sample. Total RNA, at least 6 micrograms per sample, was extracted from PBMCs with Trizol reagent. Naive CD45RAhigh/CD27high T cell percentages were measured by flow cytometry on a PBMC aliquot from every donor. The sample belongs to a study of blood T cells in healthy people across ages (dated by TCRdb to the mid-2010s). Study-wide context: In model experiments, template switching captured about one uniquely barcoded TCR beta cDNA molecule for every two T cells. To track age-related changes in TCR beta repertoire diversity, the study relied on deep sequencing normalized with unique cDNA molecular identifiers. The study analyzed two additional independent replicas of 1 million unique cDNA reads from the same blood draw for two donors, one aged 18 to 29 and one aged 80 or older. To avoid experimental bias, donors of different ages were distributed randomly across sequencing lanes. Four age groups were formed from the donors: young (average approximately 15 years), middle-aged (just under 40), aged (more than 55) and long-lived (more than 75).

Library prep was done by 5' RACE. The reads were generated on an Illumina HiSeq 2500. The second PCR ran for about 6 to 11 cycles and used a J-beta primer mix along with a sample-barcoded 5' primer. A unique molecular identifier was introduced onto each TCR beta cDNA molecule by a template-switch 5' adaptor carrying 12 random nucleotides. At least 2.5 million CDR3-containing paired-end reads were obtained from each sample. First-strand cDNA synthesis was performed from all RNA using the Mint cDNA synthesis kit, with priming by a TRBC-specific oligonucleotide. All cDNA was treated with uracil-DNA glycosylase and then went through a first 18-cycle PCR with the universal primers M1SS and BC2_uni_R. In the authors' own workflow: For normalization, 1 million high-quality reads, each with a distinct molecular identifier, were randomly selected from each sample. Reads with shared molecular identifiers were discarded instead of being binned into consensus sequences. MiTCR, set to a Q25 quality threshold and the strictest error-elimination algorithm, was used for CDR3 identification, clonotype clustering and error correction. A nonparametric unseen species model with Euler transformation was used to estimate lower-bound total TCR beta diversity. TCRdb reprocessing: public reads trimmed at Q25 with fastp, clones called with MiXCR, in-frame beta chains kept. Each CDR3 protein appears once, grouped with its most common genes and DNA. TCRdb, not the authors, supplied the V and J calls. This sample has 1.4 million to 1.5 million distinct CDR3 sequences in its table, and about 43% of those were observed once. 7.9% of the sample is in the top ten clones.

The study at large found these results: Donor CMV infection status was unknown, potentially confounding age-related changes in expanded clonotypes. Compared with the aged group, the long-lived group had more naive CD4+ T cells, fewer expanded clones and increased TCR diversity, a pattern suggesting age selection. Because profiling used bulk unsorted PBMCs, naive and antigen-experienced compartments could not be compared conclusively. A strong correlation was found between observed TCR beta diversity and the percentage of naive T cells measured by flow cytometry. As age increased, observed TCR beta diversity per million T cells dropped in a roughly linear way, and a significant reduction was already evident by age roughly 40. Total diversity estimates from one million sequenced T cells were considered lower bounds and underestimates.

The sequence was obtained from a woman aged 18-35 years in good health. Sequenced sample: blood.

This receptor carries the CDR3 CSVEGQGADGEQYF. The nucleotide sequence is given as TGCAGCGTTGAGGGACAGGGGGCAGACGGCGAGCAGTACTTC. Recombination linked TRBV29-1 to TRBJ2-7; TRBD1 aligns with 12 central bases. Reading the germline V gene gives CDR1 SQVTM and CDR2 ANQGSEA. Clipping removes 3 bases from V and 6 bases from J, with 6 as the unmatched junction base count. CDR3 length: 14 amino acids, cysteine to phenylalanine. The retained sequence is limited to the CDR3, 42 bases, with the frame set at the first base.